This entry lists 22 T cell receptor beta chains sequenced from one sample in a study of shared clonotypes between healthy human individuals. Clones were read by immunoSEQ multiplex PCR, and TCRdb kept only the in-frame ones, dropping some. The sample has millions of clones, about 93% seen once. It was CD45RO-negative cells, positively selected for CCR7, that made up naive CD8 cells, with terminally differentiated effector memory CD45RA+ cells excluded. Material: naive CD8+ T cells from PBMCs. The origin of the receptors is a man aged 18-30 years in good health. Some clones in this sample may be carry-over from other donors' samples.

This chain links TRBV6-5 with TRBJ2-7, with 9 bases lining up with TRBD1. J was trimmed by 3 bases and V by 0 bases; bases with no gene match: 3. Looked up from germline, CDR1 is MNHEY and CDR2 is SVGAGI. CDR3 length: 15 amino acids. This CDR3 reads CASSYSGDRVYEQYF. CDR3 coding DNA: TGTGCCAGCAGTTACTCGGGGGACAGGGTCTACGAGCAGTACTTC.

The chain joins TRBV4-1 to TRBJ2-7; no reliable D call. CDR1 MGHRA and CDR2 YSYEKL come from the germline V gene. V was cut by 5 bases and J by 4 bases, with 12 bases left in between. There are 13 residues in the CDR3. The CDR3 region is CASSARPAYEQYF. The DNA of the CDR3 is TGCGCCAGCAGCGCCCGTCCCGCTTACGAGCAGTACTTC.

This sequence joins TRBV28 and TRBJ1-3; D is possibly TRBD1 (6 bases). The CDR3 is 14 residues long. CDR1 and CDR2 (germline): MDHEN, SYDVKM. The ends were cut back, 4 bases at V and 7 bases at J, with 14 bases in the middle. The CDR3 reads CASSSRQEPNTIYF. The CDR3 DNA follows: TGTGCCAGCAGTTCCCGACAGGAGCCCAACACCATATATTTT.

The V gene is TRBV6-5, the J gene TRBJ1-2; tentatively, D is TRBD1 (6 bases). CDR3 length: 14 amino acids. The V end was cut by 5 bases, the J end by 3 bases, with 13 bases between. Germline CDR1 MNHEY, CDR2 SVGAGI. DNA for the CDR3: TGTGCCAGCAGTATACAGGGACCCTACTATGGCTACACCTTC. It specifies CASSIQGPYYGYTF.

As concerns this clone: This same CDR3 is encoded by further DNA sequences in the sample. The gene calls are TRBV10-3 and TRBJ1-1, with 7 bases fitting TRBD1. This CDR3 has 13 residues. Germline lookup yields CDR1 ENHRY and CDR2 SYGVKD. Trimming at V came to 6 bases and at J to 5 bases, leaving 6 bases not matched to a gene. DNA of the CDR3: TGTGCCATCAGGGCAGGGGGTGGTACTGAAGCTTTCTTT. It codes for CAIRAGGGTEAFF.

V is TRBV7-9 and J is TRBJ1-1; D remains ambiguous. V lost 5 bases to trimming and J lost 3 bases, with 16 bases between them. Germline CDR1 SEHNR, CDR2 FQNEAQ (reference sequence). This CDR3 has 15 amino acids. Here the CDR3 DNA reads TGTGCCAGCAGCCTCGGACGGTTGGCCGACACTGAAGCTTTCTTT. This translates into CASSLGRLADTEAFF.

The chain employs TRBV2 and TRBJ2-7; D might be TRBD1 or TRBD2, each matching 6 bases. Germline CDR1 reads SNHLY; CDR2 reads FYNNEI. Between the trimmed V and J ends, which lost 6 bases and 4 bases, there was a span of 28 bases. This CDR3 spans 18 amino acids. The CDR3 DNA is TGTGCCAGCAGCCTCCTGCGGGGACAAGGTTTCGAACCTTACGAGCAGTACTTC. It is translated as CASSLLRGQGFEPYEQYF.

J is TRBJ2-1 and V is TRBV27; perhaps TRBD1 as D (6 bases). Germline V gene data show CDR1 as MNHEY and CDR2 as SMNVEV (reference sequence). V was cut by 6 bases and J by 8 bases, with 14 bases left in between. This CDR3 is built from 13 residues. The CDR3 DNA sequence: TGTGCCAGCAGATTACAGGGCTGGGATGAGCAGTTCTTC. It is translated as CASRLQGWDEQFF.

This rearrangement joins TRBV10-3 to TRBJ2-7; 8 nucleotides agree with TRBD1. With 2 bases clipped from V and 2 bases from J, the junction kept 5 bases outside the gene matches. Per germline, CDR1 ENHRY and CDR2 SYGVKD. The CDR3 contains 15 residues. The CDR3 here is CAISEGRDRPYEQYF. For the CDR3, the DNA is TGTGCCATCAGTGAGGGAAGGGACAGGCCCTACGAGCAGTACTTC.

V is TRBV7-8 and J is TRBJ2-3, with D possibly being TRBD2 (6 bases). Deletions cut 3 bases from V and 1 base from J, with 17 bases between. The CDR3 consists of 17 residues. The germline V gene encodes CDR1 SGHVS and CDR2 FQNEAQ. The chain's CDR3 is CASSLGLIGIGTDTQYF. In nucleotides, the CDR3 is TGTGCCAGCAGCTTGGGACTTATAGGGATCGGCACAGATACGCAGTATTTT.

This chain connects TRBV12-5 to TRBJ2-1, with unresolved D. Trimming took off 7 bases at V and 6 bases at J, with 7 bases between the two ends. Germline-derived CDR1 and CDR2 are LGHNT and FRNRAP. This CDR3 region has 11 residues. The CDR3 nucleotides are TGTGCTAGTGCGAGGTCCAATGAGCAGTTCTTC. Its protein is CASARSNEQFF.

CDR3 in DNA: TGTGCCAGCAGCCTGTCCGGGGACGGGTACCAAGAGACCCAGTACTTC. It encodes CASSLSGDGYQETQYF. The gene calls are TRBV7-9 and TRBJ2-5; D may correspond to TRBD1 or TRBD2 (5 bases each). Deletions cut 5 bases from V and 0 bases from J, with 16 bases between. CDR3 length equals 16 residues. Per germline, CDR1 SEHNR and CDR2 FQNEAQ (reference sequence). The full variable domain, in which reference TRBV7-9 and TRBJ2-5 provide the parts outside the CDR3, is DTGVSQNPRHKITKRGQNVTFRCDPISEHNRLYWYRQTLGQGPEFLTYFQNEAQLEKSRLLSDRFSAERPKGSFSTLEIQRTEQGDSAMYLCASSLSGDGYQETQYFGPGTRLLVL.

This chain joins TRBV7-9 and TRBJ2-1; TRBD2 agrees at 11 bases. Germline V gene data show CDR1 as SEHNR and CDR2 as FQNEAQ (reference sequence). V gave up 8 bases and J gave up 5 bases; unmatched junction bases: 8. CDR3 length equals 15 residues. CDR3 amino acids: CASAVAGGMNNEQFF. The DNA of the CDR3 is TGTGCCAGCGCCGTAGCGGGAGGGATGAACAATGAGCAGTTCTTC.

The chain uses TRBV30 and TRBJ2-7; D not resolved. Germline-derived CDR1 and CDR2 are GTSNPN and SVGIG (reference sequence). Deletions cut 1 base from V and 4 bases from J, with 17 bases between. This CDR3 is 15 amino acids long. CDR3 amino acids: CAWSENWADQYEQYF. Written as DNA, the CDR3 is TGTGCCTGGAGTGAAAACTGGGCGGACCAGTACGAGCAGTACTTC.

This chain connects TRBV11-2 to TRBJ2-3, with 9 bases that match TRBD2. This CDR3 is 17 amino acids long. The V gene end was trimmed by 4 bases and the J gene end by 2 bases; junction bases not matched to a gene: 10. The germline V gene has CDR1 SGHAT and CDR2 FQNNGV. CDR3 nucleotide sequence: TGTGCCAGCAGCTCCCGAGCCGGGACTAGCCACACAGATACGCAGTATTTT. Protein product: CASSSRAGTSHTDTQYF.

Turning to this clone: Other nucleotide sequences in the sample specify the same CDR3. The chain combines TRBV9 with TRBJ2-7, with D uncertain. The germline V gene encodes CDR1 SGDLS and CDR2 YYNGEE. The V and J ends lost 0 bases and 3 bases respectively, with 7 bases between them. The CDR3 spans 13 residues. The CDR3 DNA reads TGTGCCAGCAGCGTAGATGAAGGCTACGAGCAGTACTTC. It codes for CASSVDEGYEQYF. The variable domain in full, completed from reference TRBV9 and TRBJ2-7, reads DSGVTQTPKHLITATGQRVTLRCSPRSGDLSVYWYQQSLDQGLQFLIQYYNGEERAKGNILERFSAQQFPDLHSELNLSSLELGDSALYFCASSVDEGYEQYFGPGTRLTVT.

Notes on this clone: The sample contains more than one DNA sequence encoding this CDR3. CDR3 bases: TGCGCCAGCAGCCAAGATCGGGGATACACTGAAGCTTTCTTT. It translates to CASSQDRGYTEAFF. The chain links TRBV4-1 to TRBJ1-1; D unresolved. CDR1 is MGHRA, CDR2 YSYEKL, per germline. The CDR3 is made up of 14 amino acids. V was trimmed by 0 bases and J by 3 bases, leaving 8 bases between them.

V and J are TRBV29-1 and TRBJ2-1; TRBD1 might be the D (6 bases). Trimming removed 1 base at V and 2 bases at J, with 9 bases between. Germline CDR1 is SQVTM and CDR2 is ANQGSEA. The CDR3 loop spans 14 amino acids. CDR3 sequence: CSVEGGPTYNEQFF. In nucleotides, the CDR3 is TGCAGCGTTGAAGGGGGGCCCACCTACAATGAGCAGTTCTTC.

The chain couples TRBV28 to TRBJ2-5; D not certain. This CDR3 is 14 amino acids long. Looked up from germline, CDR1 is MDHEN and CDR2 is SYDVKM. V shed 5 bases and J shed 2 bases, with 12 bases lying between them. The DNA of the CDR3 is TGTGCCAGCAGTCTACCTGACGCTCAAGAGACCCAGTACTTC. Translating it yields CASSLPDAQETQYF.

The chain carries TRBV7-9 and TRBJ2-1; weak D call: TRBD2 (5 bases). CDR1 and CDR2 from the germline V gene are SEHNR and FQNEAQ (reference sequence). The V end was cut by 1 base, the J end by 7 bases, with 20 bases between. The length of the CDR3 is 17 residues. The CDR3: CASSLVFEGVNRNEQFF. The CDR3 region has the DNA TGTGCCAGCAGCTTAGTATTCGAGGGAGTTAATAGAAATGAGCAGTTCTTC.

V is TRBV27 and J is TRBJ2-1, with D tentatively TRBD2 (6 bases). CDR1 and CDR2 from the germline V gene are MNHEY and SMNVEV (reference sequence). Trimming removed 2 bases at V and 9 bases at J, with 11 bases between. The CDR3 is 13 residues long. CDR3 in DNA: TGTGCCAGCAGTTTACTAGCGTCTGGTGAGCAGTTCTTC. This encodes CASSLLASGEQFF.

V and J are TRBV28 and TRBJ2-7; 9 nucleotides line up with TRBD1. The CDR3 sequence is 15 residues long. V trimming: 5 bases; J trimming: 0 bases; junction bases outside the gene matches: 5. CDR1 is MDHEN and CDR2 is SYDVKM in the germline V gene. This CDR3 is CASSQGTGLSYEQYF. The CDR3 bases are TGTGCCAGCAGTCAAGGGACAGGGCTCTCCTACGAGCAGTACTTC.